This entry lists 13 T cell receptor beta chains sequenced from one sample in a study of T cell responses to AZD1222 COVID-19 vaccine. The data were produced by immunoSEQ multiplex PCR, yet TCRdb's version contains in-frame clones alone and is incomplete. The data contain over 75,000 clones, around nine tenths of them singletons. The sequencing here drew on peripheral blood, taken on day 0 of AZD1222 vaccination. These receptors were taken from an adult in good health.

The chain uses TRBV4-1 and TRBJ2-1; the D gene could be TRBD1 or TRBD2 (5 bases each). The CDR3 runs to 15 residues. Germline V gene lookup returns CDR1 MGHRA and CDR2 YSYEKL. The V end lost 4 bases, the J end lost 8 bases, and 18 bases lay between the germline ends. The chain's CDR3 is CASSPSAGTLYEQFF. The CDR3 region has the DNA TGCGCCAGCAGCCCCTCCGCAGGGACCCTCTATGAGCAGTTCTTC.

The chain uses TRBV5-1 and TRBJ2-7; TRBD1 agrees at 8 bases. V shed 4 bases and J 7 bases; nucleotides not matched to a gene: 10. The CDR3 is made up of 14 amino acids. The V gene's germline CDR1 is SGHRS and CDR2 YFSETQ. In nucleotides, the CDR3 is TGCGCCAGCAGCCCTCTAGGACAGGGTCCGGAGCAGTACTTC. Protein: CASSPLGQGPEQYF.

The chain couples TRBV30 to TRBJ2-2; 7 positions agree with TRBD1. Trimming cost V 3 bases and J 4 bases; bases outside gene matches: 8. CDR1 GTSNPN and CDR2 SVGIG come from the germline V gene (reference sequence). The length of the CDR3 is 15 residues. This CDR3 is CAWSVGTARTGELFF. Here the CDR3 DNA reads TGTGCCTGGAGCGTAGGGACAGCCCGCACCGGGGAGCTGTTTTTT. Filled out from reference TRBV30 and TRBJ2-2, the complete variable domain reads SQTIHQWPATLVQPVGSPLSLECTVEGTSNPNLYWYRQAAGRGLQLLFYSVGIGQISSEVPQNLSASRPQDRQFILSSKKLLLSDSGFYLCAWSVGTARTGELFFGEGSRLTVL.

J is TRBJ2-7 and V is TRBV5-1; 8 bases are shared with TRBD2. Trimming removed 5 bases from V and 7 bases from J; junction bases left unmatched: 14. From germline, CDR1 is SGHRS and CDR2 YFSETQ. The length of the CDR3 is 15 residues. This CDR3 is CASSFSTAGVGEQYF. The CDR3 nucleotides read TGCGCCAGCAGTTTCTCTACAGCGGGAGTGGGTGAGCAGTACTTC.

This sequence joins TRBV9 and TRBJ1-5; 8 bases are a match to TRBD1. Germline V CDR1 and CDR2: SGDLS, YYNGEE. This CDR3 contains 15 residues. V gave up 3 bases and J gave up 2 bases; unmatched junction bases: 4. DNA for the CDR3: TGTGCCAGCAGCGCGACAGGGGCCGGCAATCAGCCCCAGCATTTT. It is translated as CASSATGAGNQPQHF.

The rearrangement links TRBV10-3 to TRBJ2-1, with TRBD2 identical over 11 bases. The germline V gene has CDR1 ENHRY and CDR2 SYGVKD. Unmatched junction bases numbered 7, after V lost 6 bases and J lost 6 bases. CDR3 length equals 15 residues. CDR3 in amino acids: CAIRGLAGGPNEQFF. The DNA for the CDR3 is TGTGCCATCAGGGGTCTAGCGGGAGGACCCAATGAGCAGTTCTTC.

The CDR3 loop reads CASSTGRYGYTF. Here the CDR3 DNA reads TGTGCCAGCAGCACCGGACGTTATGGCTACACCTTC. The V gene is TRBV7-2, the J gene TRBJ1-2; no reliable D call. V shed 5 bases and J shed 5 bases, with 9 bases lying between them. The CDR3 length is 12 residues. Germline lookup yields CDR1 SGHTA and CDR2 FQGNSA.

This rearrangement joins TRBV6-5 to TRBJ1-2; the match to TRBD1 covers 7 bases. Unmatched junction bases numbered 5, after V lost 3 bases and J lost 4 bases. Germline CDR1 MNHEY, CDR2 SVGAGI. The CDR3 has 14 residues. As DNA, the CDR3 is TGTGCCAGCAGTTATAACAGGGGAATCTATGGCTACACCTTC. Protein product: CASSYNRGIYGYTF.

This clone showed up just a few times. The chain combines TRBV4-2 with TRBJ2-7; 11 nucleotides agree with TRBD2. The CDR3 is 19 amino acids. The V segment lost 0 bases and the J segment 6 bases; nucleotides outside the gene matches: 16. Germline V lookup: CDR1 LGHNA, CDR2 YNFKEQ. The CDR3 loop reads CASSQDRGLAGGLGSEQYF. The CDR3, as DNA: TGTGCCAGCAGCCAAGATAGGGGCTTAGCGGGAGGGCTTGGTTCCGAGCAGTACTTC.

The CDR3 DNA reads TGTGCCAGCAGCCCCTCTAACTTGGTTGGCGGCTACACCTTC. Encoded protein: CASSPSNLVGGYTF. The chain combines TRBV9 with TRBJ1-2, with D hard to call. The CDR3 runs to 14 residues. The V end lost 4 bases, the J end lost 8 bases, and 18 bases lay between the germline ends. In germline, CDR1 is SGDLS, CDR2 YYNGEE.

This chain uses TRBV9 with TRBJ2-1, with D perhaps matching TRBD1 (6 bases). Germline V gene data show CDR1 as SGDLS and CDR2 as YYNGEE. The CDR3 runs 14 residues. Trimming left V 3 bases short and J 6 bases short, with 13 bases between. CDR3 sequence (DNA): TGTGCCAGCAGCGCGCAACAGGGTTTCAATGAGCAGTTCTTC. Protein sequence: CASSAQQGFNEQFF. The full variable domain, with the rest looked up from reference TRBV9 and TRBJ2-1, is DSGVTQTPKHLITATGQRVTLRCSPRSGDLSVYWYQQSLDQGLQFLIQYYNGEERAKGNILERFSAQQFPDLHSELNLSSLELGDSALYFCASSAQQGFNEQFFGPGTRLTVL.

J is TRBJ2-1 and V is TRBV2; unclear D gene. CDR1 SNHLY and CDR2 FYNNEI come from the germline V gene. The CDR3 loop spans 15 amino acids. V gave up 0 bases and J gave up 10 bases, with 16 bases separating them. The DNA for the CDR3 is TGTGCCAGCAGTGAAGCGCTTCAGGTAAATGGAGAGCAGTTCTTC. Translation gives CASSEALQVNGEQFF.

The chain carries TRBV11-2 and TRBJ2-7; 7 nucleotides line up with TRBD1. From germline, CDR1 is SGHAT and CDR2 FQNNGV. Unmatched junction bases numbered 7, after V lost 4 bases and J lost 7 bases. The CDR3 is made up of 13 amino acids. DNA of the CDR3: TGTGCCAGCAGCTCAGACCAGACAGGGGAGCAGTACTTC. Protein product: CASSSDQTGEQYF.